This passage covers 21 T cell receptor beta chains from one sample sequenced in a study of blood T cell repertoires in COVID-19. Assay used: immunoSEQ multiplex PCR; TCRdb lists only in-frame clones, some missing. The sample lists 40,000 to 50,000 clones, roughly 85% occurring once. What was sequenced was peripheral blood. The receptors were gathered from a man in his 60s with acute or convalescent COVID-19.

The V and J genes are TRBV6-5 and TRBJ1-4, with 9 bases fitting TRBD1. V dropped 5 bases and J dropped 8; count of bases not matched to a gene: 9. This CDR3 region has 15 residues. Germline CDR1 and CDR2: MNHEY and SVGAGI. The CDR3 protein is CASSPRTGVREKLFF. As DNA, the CDR3 is TGTGCCAGCAGTCCCAGGACAGGGGTGAGGGAAAAACTGTTTTTT.

The V and J genes are TRBV12-5 and TRBJ2-3, with a tentative D call TRBD1 (6 bases). Germline V lookup: CDR1 LGHNT, CDR2 FRNRAP. Trimming left V 6 bases short and J 2 bases short, with 12 bases between. The CDR3 has 14 amino acids. As DNA, the CDR3 is TGTGCTAGTGGGCCGGGACAAGCCACAGATACGCAGTATTTT. Translation gives CASGPGQATDTQYF.

The V gene is TRBV4-3, the J gene TRBJ1-4; D might be TRBD1 (6 bases). V lost 1 base, J lost 4 bases, and 16 bases lay in between. Looked up from germline, CDR1 is LGHNA and CDR2 is YSLEER. CDR3 length: 17 amino acids. The CDR3 DNA sequence: TGCGCCAGCAGCCAAGCCCTTACAGGGCCTTATAATGAAAAACTGTTTTTT. It yields the protein CASSQALTGPYNEKLFF.

For the CDR3, the DNA is TGTGCCAGCAGCAGGGGACAGGCCGGTTCTGGAAACACCATATATTTT. The encoded protein is CASSRGQAGSGNTIYF. The chain recombines TRBV7-2 with TRBJ1-3; 8 bases agree with TRBD1. Germline V gene sequence: CDR1 SGHTA, CDR2 FQGNSA. This CDR3 has 16 residues. The ends lost 5 bases at V and 1 base at J; junction bases unmatched: 7.

The rearrangement joins TRBV27 to TRBJ1-5; possibly TRBD1 for D (6 bases). Deletions cut 6 bases from V and 2 bases from J, with 14 bases between. The CDR3 runs 15 residues. Germline V gene lookup returns CDR1 MNHEY and CDR2 SMNVEV (reference sequence). The CDR3 DNA reads TGTGCCAGCAGAAACACAGGGATGGGCAATCAGCCCCAGCATTTT. Translation gives CASRNTGMGNQPQHF.

The V gene is TRBV7-8, the J gene TRBJ2-5, with D perhaps TRBD1 (6 bases). Trimming removed 5 bases at V and 5 bases at J, with 18 bases between. This CDR3 is built from 15 residues. Germline CDR1 reads SGHVS; CDR2 reads FQNEAQ. CDR3 coding DNA: TGTGCCAGCAGCCCCCAGGGGTTCGGGGCTGAGACCCAGTACTTC. It yields the protein CASSPQGFGAETQYF.

The chain has TRBV20-1 and TRBJ2-7, with TRBD2 matching over 9 bases. Unmatched junction bases numbered 4, after V lost 3 bases and J lost 1 base. Germline values: CDR1 DFQATT, CDR2 SNEGSKA (reference sequence). This CDR3 spans 14 amino acids. Here the CDR3 reads CSASPSGNSYEQYF. As DNA, the CDR3 is TGCAGTGCTAGTCCTAGCGGGAATTCCTACGAGCAGTACTTC.

This sequence joins TRBV5-6 and TRBJ1-2; tentative D call: TRBD1 (5 bases). The CDR3 loop spans 14 amino acids. The V gene's germline CDR1 is SGHDT and CDR2 YYEEEE. V was cut by 5 bases and J by 0 bases, with 11 bases left in between. CDR3 region: CASSRRQTNYGYTF. CDR3 coding DNA: TGTGCCAGCAGTCGGCGACAGACTAACTATGGCTACACCTTC.

The V call is TRBV6-5, the J call TRBJ1-3; 8 nucleotides agree with TRBD1. CDR1 is MNHEY, CDR2 SVGAGI, per germline. The V segment lost 7 bases and the J segment 4 bases; nucleotides outside the gene matches: 9. This CDR3 is 15 amino acids long. The CDR3 DNA reads as TGTGCCAGCAACCCCACCGGGACAGGAGGAAACACCATATATTTT. Translation gives CASNPTGTGGNTIYF.

The V and J genes are TRBV6-2 or TRBV6-3 and TRBJ1-2; tentative D call: TRBD1 (6 bases). The germline CDR1 and CDR2 sequences are MNHEY and SVGEGT. The CDR3 runs 15 residues. Trimming stripped 4 bases from V and 4 bases from J, with 16 bases between. The CDR3 nucleotides read TGTGCCAGCAGTTCGCCGACAGGAGCTGGCTATGGCTACACCTTC. Translating it yields CASSSPTGAGYGYTF.

The genes are TRBV9 and TRBJ1-2; 10 bases fit TRBD1. Germline lookup yields CDR1 SGDLS and CDR2 YYNGEE. Losses at the gene ends were 0 bases for V and 4 bases for J; bases not matched to a gene: 6. The CDR3 spans 16 residues. The CDR3 DNA reads TGTGCCAGCAGCGTAGACGACAGGGGGCCGGGCTATGGCTACACCTTC. This gives the protein CASSVDDRGPGYGYTF.

This chain uses TRBV7-9 with TRBJ2-5, with 12 bases matching TRBD2. The CDR3 is 18 amino acids. The germline V gene has CDR1 SEHNR and CDR2 FQNEAQ (reference sequence). Losses at the gene ends were 5 bases for V and 2 bases for J; bases not matched to a gene: 12. The CDR3 reads CASSRAASGGALQETQYF. In DNA form, the CDR3 reads TGTGCCAGCAGCCGGGCGGCTAGCGGGGGGGCCCTTCAAGAGACCCAGTACTTC.

CDR3 nucleotides: TGTGCCACCACGGTGTCGGTTGAGGGCTACACCTTC. Its protein product is CATTVSVEGYTF. This sequence joins TRBV2 and TRBJ1-2; no clear D gene. The V end lost 10 bases, the J end lost 8 bases, and 17 bases lay between the germline ends. CDR1 is SNHLY, CDR2 FYNNEI, per germline. The CDR3 runs to 12 residues.

This clone has just a few counts. V is TRBV5-1 and J is TRBJ1-4; no firm D call. The CDR3 has 15 residues. Germline values: CDR1 SGHRS, CDR2 YFSETQ. Trimming removed 0 bases from V and 0 bases from J, with 6 bases in between. The CDR3 spells CASSLGISTNEKLFF. The CDR3 DNA follows: TGCGCCAGCAGCTTGGGTATATCAACTAATGAAAAACTGTTTTTT.

This chain links TRBV9 with TRBJ1-2, with 7 nucleotides matching TRBD1. Germline CDR1 SGDLS, CDR2 YYNGEE. V trimming: 3 bases; J trimming: 7 bases; junction bases outside the gene matches: 15. This CDR3 is built from 16 residues. The DNA for the CDR3 is TGTGCCAGCAGCGCGCGGGACAGTGACTCTCTACGTGGCTACACCTTC. Protein product: CASSARDSDSLRGYTF.

The sample holds a few counts of this clone. This chain joins TRBV3-1 (or the pseudogene TRBV3-2) and TRBJ2-3; D is possibly TRBD1 (5 bases). The CDR3 length is 14 residues. Per germline, CDR1 LGHDT and CDR2 YNNKEL (reference sequence). The V gene lost 4 bases and the J gene lost 6 bases, with 14 bases spanning the gap. The CDR3 reads CASSLQGFADTQYF. The CDR3 nucleotides read TGTGCCAGCAGCCTCCAGGGTTTCGCCGATACGCAGTATTTT.

The gene calls are TRBV19 and TRBJ2-1; D possibly corresponds to TRBD1 (5 bases). V lost 3 bases, J lost 6 bases, and 15 bases lay in between. This CDR3 region has 15 residues. The germline CDR1 and CDR2 sequences are LNHDA and SQIVND (reference sequence). CDR3 DNA sequence: TGTGCCAGTAGTATCAGAAGGGGAAGGGGCAATGAGCAGTTCTTC. Encoded protein: CASSIRRGRGNEQFF.

This chain connects TRBV3-1 (or the pseudogene TRBV3-2) to TRBJ2-5, with D possibly TRBD2 on 6 matching bases. Germline V gene sequence: CDR1 LGHDT, CDR2 YNNKEL (reference sequence). The CDR3 spans 17 residues. Trimming shortened V by 1 base and J by 4 bases, and 19 bases separated the two germline ends. The CDR3 protein is CASSQAGLAFLAETQYF. CDR3 DNA sequence: TGTGCCAGCAGCCAAGCAGGGCTAGCGTTCTTAGCAGAGACCCAGTACTTC.

The chain uses TRBV4-3 and TRBJ2-7; 7 bases are shared with TRBD1. V gave up 4 bases and J gave up 6 bases; unmatched junction bases: 9. From germline, CDR1 is LGHNA and CDR2 YSLEER. The CDR3 consists of 14 residues. The CDR3 DNA follows: TGCGCCAGCAGCCCGGGACAGTTCGGGTCCGAGCAGTACTTC. As protein: CASSPGQFGSEQYF.

This clone has just one count. The V gene is TRBV6-5, the J gene TRBJ1-1; D is undetermined. Trimming left V 2 bases short and J 2 bases short, with 12 bases between. Germline loops: CDR1 MNHEY, CDR2 SVGAGI. The CDR3 has 15 amino acids. This CDR3 is CASSYTLRGNTEAFF. For the CDR3, the DNA is TGTGCCAGCAGTTACACCCTCCGGGGTAACACTGAAGCTTTCTTT.

This chain uses TRBV5-1 with TRBJ2-1, with 7 bases matching TRBD1. Germline CDR1 and CDR2: SGHRS and YFSETQ. The V gene end was trimmed by 5 bases and the J gene end by 5 bases; junction bases not matched to a gene: 7. CDR3 length: 14 amino acids. This CDR3 is CASSRDRDHNEQFF. The DNA for the CDR3 is TGCGCCAGCAGTCGGGACAGAGATCACAATGAGCAGTTCTTC.